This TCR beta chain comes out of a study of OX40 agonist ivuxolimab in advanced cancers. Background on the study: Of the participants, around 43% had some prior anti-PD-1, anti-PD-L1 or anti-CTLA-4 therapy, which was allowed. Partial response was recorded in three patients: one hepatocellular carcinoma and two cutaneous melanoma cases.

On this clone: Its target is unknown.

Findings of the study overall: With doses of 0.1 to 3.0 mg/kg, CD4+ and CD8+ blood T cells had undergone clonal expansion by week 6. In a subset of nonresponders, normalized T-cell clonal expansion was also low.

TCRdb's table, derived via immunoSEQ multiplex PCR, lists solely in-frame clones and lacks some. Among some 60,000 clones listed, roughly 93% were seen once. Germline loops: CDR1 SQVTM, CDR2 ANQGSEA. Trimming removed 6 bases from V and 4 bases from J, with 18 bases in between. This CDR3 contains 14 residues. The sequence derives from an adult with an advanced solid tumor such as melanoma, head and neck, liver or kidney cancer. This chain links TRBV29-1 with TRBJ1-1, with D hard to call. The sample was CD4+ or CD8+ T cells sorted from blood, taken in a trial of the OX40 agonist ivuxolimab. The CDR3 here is CSVAMARSVTEAFF. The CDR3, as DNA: TGCAGCGTCGCCATGGCCCGGTCGGTCACTGAAGCTTTCTTT.